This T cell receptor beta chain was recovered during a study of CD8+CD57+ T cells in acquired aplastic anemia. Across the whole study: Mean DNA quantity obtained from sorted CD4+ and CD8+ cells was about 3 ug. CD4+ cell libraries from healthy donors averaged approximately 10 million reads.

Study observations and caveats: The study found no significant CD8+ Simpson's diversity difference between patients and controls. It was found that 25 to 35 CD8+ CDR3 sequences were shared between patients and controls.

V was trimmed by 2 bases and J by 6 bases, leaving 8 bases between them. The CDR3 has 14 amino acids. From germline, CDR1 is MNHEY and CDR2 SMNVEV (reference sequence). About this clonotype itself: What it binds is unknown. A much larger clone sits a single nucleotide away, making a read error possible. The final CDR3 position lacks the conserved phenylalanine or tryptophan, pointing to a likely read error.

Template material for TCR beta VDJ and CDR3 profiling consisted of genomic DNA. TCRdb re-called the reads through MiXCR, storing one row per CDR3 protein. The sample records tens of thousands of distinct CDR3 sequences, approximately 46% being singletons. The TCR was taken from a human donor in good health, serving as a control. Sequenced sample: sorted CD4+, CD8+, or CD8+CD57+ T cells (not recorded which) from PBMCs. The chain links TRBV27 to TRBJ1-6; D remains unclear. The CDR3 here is CASSLSQTNSPLHS. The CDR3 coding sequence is TGTGCCAGCAGTTTAAGTCAGACTAATTCACCCCTCCACTCT.